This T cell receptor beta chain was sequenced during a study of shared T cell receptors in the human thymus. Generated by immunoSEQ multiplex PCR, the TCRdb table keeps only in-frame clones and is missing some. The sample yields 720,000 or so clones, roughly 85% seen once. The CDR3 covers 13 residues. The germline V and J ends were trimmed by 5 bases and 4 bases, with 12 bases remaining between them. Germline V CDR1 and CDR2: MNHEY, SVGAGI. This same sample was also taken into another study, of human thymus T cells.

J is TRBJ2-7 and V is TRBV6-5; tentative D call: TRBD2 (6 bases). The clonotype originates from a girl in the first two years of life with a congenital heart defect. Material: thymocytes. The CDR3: CASSEVGGYEQYF. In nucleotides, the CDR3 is TGTGCCAGCAGTGAAGTTGGAGGGTACGAGCAGTACTTC.